The next 27 T cell receptor beta chains were all read from a single sample in a study of T cell responses to AZD1222 COVID-19 vaccine. Repertoires were generated with immunoSEQ multiplex PCR, while TCRdb's copy carries only in-frame clones and drops some. The sample records fewer than 150,000 clones, 80% to 95% being singletons. The specimen was peripheral blood, collected on day 0 of AZD1222 vaccination. The receptors were sampled from an adult in good health.

The gene calls are TRBV4-3 and TRBJ2-7; 7 bases are shared with TRBD1. Unmatched junction bases numbered 13, after V lost 2 bases and J lost 6 bases. Germline CDR1 and CDR2: LGHNA and YSLEER. CDR3 length equals 16 residues. Here the CDR3 reads CASSQLPGQSYGEQYF. The CDR3 nucleotides read TGCGCCAGCAGCCAACTACCGGGACAGAGTTATGGCGAGCAGTACTTC.

The rearrangement uses TRBV19 and TRBJ1-2; D may be TRBD1 (5 bases). Germline CDR1 and CDR2: LNHDA and SQIVND (reference sequence). This CDR3 is 14 amino acids long. V was trimmed by 4 bases and J by 5 bases, leaving 14 bases between them. As DNA, the CDR3 is TGTGCCAGTAGTAGTCAACAGACAGCATATGGCTACACCTTC. Translation: CASSSQQTAYGYTF. Drawing the rest from reference TRBV19 and TRBJ1-2, the complete variable domain is DGGITQSPKYLFRKEGQNVTLSCEQNLNHDAMYWYRQDPGQGLRLIYYSQIVNDFQKGDIAEGYSVSREKKESFPLTVTSAQKNPTAFYLCASSSQQTAYGYTFGSGTRLTVV.

V usage is TRBV7-3 and J usage is TRBJ2-2; TRBD2 is a possible D gene (6 bases). CDR1 and CDR2 (germline): SGHTA, FQGTGA. The CDR3 covers 16 residues. Trimming removed 5 bases from V and 7 bases from J, with 20 bases in between. The DNA of the CDR3 is TGTGCCAGCAGCATTAGCGGCGAGGGCCGGGTCGGGGAGCTGTTTTTT. Its translation: CASSISGEGRVGELFF.

This sequence joins TRBV10-3 and TRBJ2-5, with 8 bases matching TRBD1. CDR3 size: 15 residues. CDR1 and CDR2 (germline): ENHRY, SYGVKD. J was trimmed by 3 bases and V by 4 bases; bases with no gene match: 7. The DNA for the CDR3 is TGTGCCATCAGTGGGCCTCTACAGGGGGAAGAGACCCAGTACTTC. It encodes CAISGPLQGEETQYF.

The CDR3 protein is CASSQETRLVVEQYF. The CDR3 bases are TGCGCCAGCAGCCAAGAGACCAGGTTAGTGGTCGAGCAGTACTTC. The V call is TRBV4-1, the J call TRBJ2-7; D is unclear. The V gene's germline CDR1 is MGHRA and CDR2 YSYEKL. The CDR3 consists of 15 residues. With 0 bases removed from V and 6 bases from J, the gap between germline ends came to 15 bases.

The J gene is TRBJ2-7, the V gene TRBV28; possible D gene TRBD1, 5 bases. The CDR3 extends over 13 amino acids. Germline CDR1 MDHEN, CDR2 SYDVKM. Trimming pared 2 bases from V and 2 bases from J, leaving 7 bases between. CDR3 bases: TGTGCCAGCAGTTTAGGGGCGACCTACGAGCAGTACTTC. Protein: CASSLGATYEQYF.

The chain carries TRBV7-9 and TRBJ2-7; D might be TRBD1 (5 bases). The CDR3 loop spans 14 amino acids. The germline V gene has CDR1 SEHNR and CDR2 FQNEAQ (reference sequence). Trimming removed 1 base from V and 6 bases from J, with 13 bases in between. CDR3 residues: CASSLGQSSGEQYF. CDR3 nucleotides: TGTGCCAGCAGCTTAGGACAGTCATCGGGCGAGCAGTACTTC.

This chain uses TRBV1 with TRBJ1-1. TRBV1 is given as a pseudogene. The length of the CDR3 is 16 residues. The CDR3 loop is CTSSLGRERMNTEAFF. CDR3 DNA: TGCACCAGCTCCCTCGGGAGGGAGAGAATGAACACTGAAGCTTTCTTT.

The J gene is TRBJ2-7, the V gene TRBV6-5; 7 positions match TRBD1. With V trimmed by 4 bases and J by 7 bases, 4 bases remained unmatched. Germline-derived CDR1 and CDR2 are MNHEY and SVGAGI. The CDR3 is made up of 12 amino acids. The CDR3 here is CASSFTGVEQYF. The CDR3 DNA sequence: TGTGCCAGCAGTTTTACAGGGGTAGAGCAGTACTTC.

The rearrangement uses TRBV19 and TRBJ2-7; 7 bases align to TRBD1. The V segment lost 1 base and the J segment 0 bases; nucleotides outside the gene matches: 6. CDR3 size: 16 residues. Per germline, CDR1 LNHDA and CDR2 SQIVND (reference sequence). CDR3 DNA sequence: TGTGCCAGTAGTATAGGTTGGGACAGTAGCTCCTACGAGCAGTACTTC. It codes for CASSIGWDSSSYEQYF.

This clone was counted a single time. This CDR3 is CASSSGTGADEQFF. The CDR3 DNA reads as TGTGCCAGCAGCTCTGGGACAGGGGCCGATGAGCAGTTCTTC. The rearrangement links TRBV7-8 to TRBJ2-1; 10 bases map to TRBD1. V shed 4 bases, J shed 8 bases, and the junction held 5 bases outside the gene matches. The CDR3 spans 14 residues. Germline assignment: CDR1 SGHVS and CDR2 FQNEAQ.

This chain links TRBV28 with TRBJ2-2, with TRBD2 matching 10 bases. This CDR3 has 16 amino acids. The germline V gene encodes CDR1 MDHEN and CDR2 SYDVKM. The ends lost 3 bases at V and 6 bases at J; junction bases unmatched: 7. CDR3 coding DNA: TGTGCCAGCAGTTTGTCTAGCGGGAGTCCCCCCGGGGAGCTGTTTTTT. It translates to CASSLSSGSPPGELFF. Full variable domain (rest looked up from reference TRBV28 and TRBJ2-2): DVKVTQSSRYLVKRTGEKVFLECVQDMDHENMFWYRQDPGLGLRLIYFSYDVKMKEKGDIPEGYSVSREKKERFSLILESASTNQTSMYLCASSLSSGSPPGELFFGEGSRLTVL.

The chain carries TRBV12-3 or TRBV12-4 and TRBJ1-1, with TRBD1 identical over 7 bases. The CDR3 consists of 12 residues. J lost 4 bases, V lost 10 bases, and 6 bases had no gene match. The CDR3 sequence is CATQGGPTEAFF. The CDR3 nucleotides are TGTGCCACCCAGGGGGGTCCCACTGAAGCTTTCTTT.

The rearrangement joins TRBV28 to TRBJ1-2; 9 bases are a match to TRBD1. V shed 7 bases, J shed 5 bases, and the junction held 8 bases outside the gene matches. The V gene's germline CDR1 is MDHEN and CDR2 SYDVKM. The CDR3 contains 14 residues. CDR3 DNA sequence: TGTGCCAGCACCAAACAGGGGGCTCATTATGGCTACACCTTC. The encoded protein is CASTKQGAHYGYTF.

In its sample, this clone was seen once. This rearrangement joins TRBV5-5 to TRBJ1-1; D possibly corresponds to TRBD1 (5 bases). Germline values: CDR1 SGHKS, CDR2 YYEKEE (reference sequence). V shed 7 bases and J shed 1 base, with 20 bases lying between them. This CDR3 has 16 residues. CDR3 protein: CASRSGTGTSNTEAFF. The CDR3 nucleotides read TGTGCCAGCCGTTCGGGGACCGGGACTTCGAACACTGAAGCTTTCTTT.

The rearrangement links TRBV6-2 or TRBV6-3 to TRBJ1-1; D unclear. Per germline, CDR1 MNHEY and CDR2 SVGEGT. The V end was cut by 6 bases, the J end by 4 bases, with 12 bases between. This CDR3 contains 13 residues. CDR3 loop: CASSPDWGTEAFF. CDR3 DNA sequence: TGTGCCAGCAGCCCTGACTGGGGCACTGAAGCTTTCTTT.

The CDR3 sequence: CASSQEDPGDNTDTQYF. CDR3 in DNA: TGTGCCAGCAGCCAGGAGGACCCGGGGGATAACACAGATACGCAGTATTTT. The rearrangement uses TRBV3-1 (or the pseudogene TRBV3-2) and TRBJ2-3, with a tentative D call TRBD2 (6 bases). V was clipped by 3 bases and J by 2 bases, with 18 bases between them. This CDR3 comprises 17 residues. Germline V gene lookup returns CDR1 LGHDT and CDR2 YNNKEL (reference sequence).

V and J are TRBV6-2 or TRBV6-3 and TRBJ2-1, with a possible D match to TRBD2 (5 bases). The germline gives CDR1 MNHEY, CDR2 SVGEGT. This CDR3 has 15 residues. The V end was cut by 1 base, the J end by 6 bases, with 13 bases between. The CDR3 region has the DNA TGTGCCAGCAGTTACTTTGGACTGAGGGTCAATGAGCAGTTCTTC. It codes for CASSYFGLRVNEQFF.

The chain carries TRBV6-1 and TRBJ1-5; D gene ambiguous. The V gene lost 3 bases and the J gene lost 4 bases, with 4 bases spanning the gap. The CDR3 covers 12 residues. Germline V gene lookup returns CDR1 MNHNS and CDR2 SASEGT. The CDR3 here is CASSELNQPQHF. CDR3 nucleotides: TGTGCCAGCAGTGAGCTGAATCAGCCCCAGCATTTT.

The rearrangement joins TRBV5-4 to TRBJ2-7; possibly TRBD1 for D (6 bases). This CDR3 contains 14 residues. V lost 0 bases and J lost 3, with 10 bases in between. The germline V gene encodes CDR1 SGHNT and CDR2 YYREEE (reference sequence). The CDR3 bases are TGTGCCAGCAGCTTGGGGACAGCCGACTACGAGCAGTACTTC. This translates into CASSLGTADYEQYF.

The rearrangement links TRBV28 to TRBJ2-7, with 11 bases identical to TRBD2. This CDR3 is built from 15 residues. Germline CDR1 and CDR2: MDHEN and SYDVKM. V lost 3 bases to trimming and J lost 5 bases; unmatched junction nucleotides: 6. This CDR3 reads CASSFALAGGHEQYF. The CDR3 region has the DNA TGTGCCAGCAGTTTTGCGCTAGCGGGAGGCCACGAGCAGTACTTC.

This chain links TRBV7-2 with TRBJ1-1; no definite D call. This CDR3 is 15 amino acids long. Trimming cost V 6 bases and J 1 base, with 15 bases left between them. Germline V gene lookup returns CDR1 SGHTA and CDR2 FQGNSA. Here the CDR3 DNA reads TGTGCCAGCAGAAAGCAACCACGAGAGAACACTGAAGCTTTCTTT. Protein product: CASRKQPRENTEAFF.

This clone was seen only once. This sequence joins TRBV4-1 and TRBJ1-5, with TRBD1 as a possible D gene (6 bases). The length of the CDR3 is 15 residues. With 2 bases removed from V and 6 bases from J, the gap between germline ends came to 14 bases. Germline V gene data show CDR1 as MGHRA and CDR2 as YSYEKL. The CDR3 bases are TGCGCCAGCAGCCAAACACAGGGTTTCGGTCAGCCCCAGCATTTT. Translating gives CASSQTQGFGQPQHF.

The chain combines TRBV6-1 with TRBJ1-5; D unresolved. V lost 2 bases, J lost 7 bases, and 9 bases lay in between. The CDR3 is 13 residues long. Per the germline V gene, CDR1 is MNHNS and CDR2 is SASEGT. CDR3 nucleotide sequence: TGTGCCAGCAGTGAAATCGGCAGGCAGCCCCAGCATTTT. Protein sequence: CASSEIGRQPQHF.

The chain links TRBV18 to TRBJ2-2; possible D gene TRBD1, 6 bases. V was cut by 6 bases and J by 7 bases, with 15 bases left in between. The CDR3 length is 14 residues. Germline V gene lookup returns CDR1 KGHSH and CDR2 LQKENI. The CDR3 sequence is CASSPTGSGGELFF. CDR3 DNA sequence: TGTGCCAGCTCGCCTACAGGGTCCGGCGGGGAGCTGTTTTTT.

V usage is TRBV27 and J usage is TRBJ1-2; TRBD1 is a possible D gene (6 bases). Germline-derived CDR1 and CDR2 are MNHEY and SMNVEV (reference sequence). This CDR3 spans 13 amino acids. Between the trimmed V and J ends, which lost 3 bases and 6 bases, there was a span of 11 bases. This CDR3 reads CASSLRTADGYTF. The CDR3 DNA sequence: TGTGCCAGCAGTTTGCGGACAGCAGATGGCTACACCTTC.

The chain joins TRBV4-1 to TRBJ1-5; 7 nucleotides match TRBD1. The CDR3 totals 16 residues. Germline V gene data show CDR1 as MGHRA and CDR2 as YSYEKL. Trimming cost V 4 bases and J 10 bases; bases outside gene matches: 16. The CDR3 DNA reads TGCGCCAGCAGCCTTTTGACAGGGATAGCAATCACCCCCCAGCATTTT. Protein: CASSLLTGIAITPQHF.